Shown below are 14 T cell receptor beta chains from a single sample sequenced in a study of identical twins. A single record per CDR3 protein comes from TCRdb applying MiXCR to the 5' RACE reads. This table has under 1 million distinct CDR3 sequences, 9% to 15% appearing once. This same sample was also part of a study on yellow fever vaccine responses in identical twins.

Sequenced input: PBMCs. These receptors were taken from a woman aged 18-29 years in good health.

The chain links TRBV12-3 or TRBV12-4 to TRBJ1-1, with no clear D. CDR3 length equals 16 residues. Trimming stripped 2 bases from V and 1 base from J, with 14 bases between. CDR3 region: CASSLIRGIRNTEAFF. CDR3 nucleotides: TGTGCCAGCAGTTTAATTCGAGGGATCAGGAACACTGAAGCTTTCTTT.

This chain joins TRBV9 and TRBJ2-1, with D perhaps matching TRBD2 (5 bases). The germline gives CDR1 SGDLS, CDR2 YYNGEE. CDR3 size: 14 residues. V lost 0 bases, J lost 7 bases, and 11 bases lay in between. CDR3 nucleotide sequence: TGTGCCAGCAGCGTAGGGCCCCCGGGGAATGAGCAGTTCTTC. Residues: CASSVGPPGNEQFF.

This clonotype was seen a few times. V and J are TRBV2 and TRBJ1-1; a weak D match, TRBD1 (5 bases). The germline gives CDR1 SNHLY, CDR2 FYNNEI. The CDR3 runs 15 residues. The V end lost 6 bases, the J end lost 2 bases, and 16 bases lay between the germline ends. The CDR3 reads CASSARWGTNTEAFF. CDR3 sequence (DNA): TGTGCCAGCAGCGCCCGTTGGGGGACTAACACTGAAGCTTTCTTT.

V usage is TRBV20-1 and J usage is TRBJ2-7; D gene unclear. Germline V CDR1 and CDR2: DFQATT, SNEGSKA (reference sequence). Trimming cost V 0 bases and J 9 bases, with 15 bases left between them. This CDR3 region has 13 residues. The CDR3 spells CSARDPDSLGQYV. The CDR3 coding sequence is TGCAGTGCTAGAGATCCCGACTCGCTCGGGCAGTACGTC.

The J gene is TRBJ2-1, the V gene TRBV6-1; TRBD2 agrees at 9 bases. This CDR3 has 16 residues. Per the germline V gene, CDR1 is MNHNS and CDR2 is SASEGT. V trimming: 6 bases; J trimming: 4 bases; junction bases outside the gene matches: 10. CDR3 bases: TGTGCCAGCAGCCCCCGGAGGACTAGCGTTTACAATGAGCAGTTCTTC. It translates to CASSPRRTSVYNEQFF.

The chain combines TRBV5-6 with TRBJ2-5, with D uncertain. CDR1 is SGHDT and CDR2 is YYEEEE in the germline V gene. CDR3 length equals 13 residues. Trimming cost V 2 bases and J 3 bases, with 8 bases left between them. The DNA of the CDR3 is TGTGCCAGCAGCTTTGTACCCAAAGAGACCCAGTACTTC. The encoded protein is CASSFVPKETQYF.

V and J are TRBV5-1 and TRBJ2-4; D not certain. The CDR3 is 14 residues long. Germline CDR1 SGHRS, CDR2 YFSETQ. Trimming shortened V by 0 bases and J by 5 bases, and 9 bases separated the two germline ends. CDR3 coding DNA: TGCGCCAGCAGCTTGGCGGGTGGAGAAAACATTCAGTACTTC. Its protein product is CASSLAGGENIQYF.

In this sample, this clonotype turned up a few times. The chain recombines TRBV28 with TRBJ2-7; 11 nucleotides match TRBD2. Germline lookup yields CDR1 MDHEN and CDR2 SYDVKM. The CDR3 sequence is 15 residues long. Unmatched junction bases numbered 12, after V lost 5 bases and J lost 9 bases. In nucleotides, the CDR3 is TGTGCCAGCAGTACCGGGACTAGCGGCCATGTCGGGCAGTACTTC. The encoded protein is CASSTGTSGHVGQYF.

This clonotype occurred a few times. V usage is TRBV12-3 or TRBV12-4 and J usage is TRBJ1-3; unclear D gene. Between the trimmed V and J ends, which lost 5 bases and 6 bases, there was a span of 5 bases. This CDR3 is 11 amino acids long. The CDR3, as DNA: TGTGCCAGCAGTCAACCAAACACCATATATTTT. It specifies CASSQPNTIYF.

The rearrangement uses TRBV28 and TRBJ2-7; 16 nucleotides align to TRBD2. The germline V gene encodes CDR1 MDHEN and CDR2 SYDVKM. The ends lost 5 bases at V and 3 bases at J; junction bases unmatched: 13. This CDR3 has 19 residues. CDR3 bases: TGTGCCAGCAGTCCCCTGCCGGGACTAGCGGGAGGGCTGGACTACGAGCAGTACTTC. It yields the protein CASSPLPGLAGGLDYEQYF.

The table lists this clonotype with a few counts. The conserved closing phenylalanine or tryptophan is absent in this CDR3, likely reflecting a read error. The DNA is omitted, as the CDR3 cannot be located on it reliably, and the CDR3 follows TCRdb's listing. This chain uses TRBV6-4 with TRBJ1-6. The CDR3 spans 12 amino acids, including both terminal residues. Looked up from germline, CDR1 is MRHNA and CDR2 is SNTAGT. Here the CDR3 reads CASTKASKKTYR.

This clonotype came up many times. The chain is built from TRBV12-3 or TRBV12-4 and TRBJ2-3, with a weak D call TRBD2 (6 bases). This CDR3 has 14 residues. The V end was cut by 4 bases, the J end by 3 bases, with 11 bases between. In DNA, the CDR3 is TGTGCCAGCAGTTCGGGAGCAGAAACAGATACGCAGTATTTT. Protein: CASSSGAETDTQYF.

This clonotype was seen ten or more times. This chain links TRBV5-1 with TRBJ1-1, with TRBD1 matching 9 bases. This CDR3 comprises 12 residues. Germline CDR1 and CDR2: SGHRS and YFSETQ. The trim removed 4 bases at V and 14 bases at J, leaving 9 bases unmatched. The CDR3 coding sequence is TGCGCCAGCAGCGCGGCCGGACAGGGGACCTTCTTT. Translating it yields CASSAAGQGTFF.

The V and J genes are TRBV7-2 and TRBJ2-7, with D possibly matching TRBD2 (7 bases). CDR1 and CDR2 from the germline V gene are SGHTA and FQGNSA. The CDR3 is 17 amino acids. The V gene lost 1 base and the J gene lost 3 bases, with 19 bases spanning the gap. This CDR3 reads CASSLVFAGALLYEQYV. The DNA of the CDR3 is TGTGCCAGCAGCTTAGTTTTTGCGGGGGCCCTACTCTACGAGCAGTACGTC.